The 15 T cell receptor beta chains reported below all come from one sample, sequenced in a study of cytomegalovirus exposure and HLA in healthy donors. Primers included in the PCR were 60 Vbeta and 13 Jbeta primers. Assay used: immunoSEQ multiplex PCR; TCRdb lists only in-frame clones, some missing. This sample yields about 140,000 clones, of which approximately 80% are seen a single time; roughly 1.9% belongs to the top ten. Sequencing was done on a sample of PBMCs. All receptors derive from a man aged 40-49 years in good health and CMV-seronegative.

The J gene is TRBJ2-5, the V gene TRBV11-2; TRBD2 matches 8 bases. Germline V lookup: CDR1 SGHAT, CDR2 FQNNGV. V gave up 0 bases and J gave up 5 bases; unmatched junction bases: 8. The CDR3 extends over 16 amino acids. The CDR3, as DNA: TGTGCCAGCAGCTTAGAGGCAGCGGGAGTCTGGGAGACCCAGTACTTC. Residues: CASSLEAAGVWETQYF. The whole variable domain, filled in from reference TRBV11-2 and TRBJ2-5, reads EAGVAQSPRYKIIEKRQSVAFWCNPISGHATLYWYQQILGQGPKLLIQFQNNGVVDDSQLPKDRFSAERLKGVDSTLKIQPAKLEDSAVYLCASSLEAAGVWETQYFGPGTRLLVL.

The genes are TRBV9 and TRBJ1-5; 7 nucleotides agree with TRBD1. Germline CDR1 SGDLS, CDR2 YYNGEE. V lost 4 bases to trimming and J lost 1 base; unmatched junction nucleotides: 2. This CDR3 spans 14 amino acids. The CDR3 sequence: CASSTTGSNQPQHF. The CDR3, as DNA: TGTGCCAGCAGCACGACAGGGAGCAATCAGCCCCAGCATTTT.

In DNA, the CDR3 is TGTGCCAGCAGCCCGTCCGGACTAGCGGCCGATCAAGAGACCCAGTACTTC. As protein: CASSPSGLAADQETQYF. This chain links TRBV13 with TRBJ2-5; the match to TRBD2 covers 10 bases. CDR1 PRHDT and CDR2 FYEKMQ come from the germline V gene (reference sequence). The V segment lost 5 bases and the J segment 2 bases; nucleotides outside the gene matches: 11. The CDR3 spans 17 residues.

The V gene is TRBV27, the J gene TRBJ2-5; D not certain. With the DNA end fitting TRBJ2-7 better, the J assignment may be wrong. Germline V gene sequence: CDR1 MNHEY, CDR2 SMNVEV (reference sequence). The CDR3 loop spans 13 amino acids. The chain's CDR3 is CASSFKRSYEQYF. Here the CDR3 DNA reads TGTGCCAGCAGTTTTAAACGGTCCTACGAGCAGTACTTC.

The rearrangement uses TRBV28 and TRBJ1-1; 8 bases are shared with TRBD1. This CDR3 contains 13 residues. The germline V gene encodes CDR1 MDHEN and CDR2 SYDVKM. The V and J ends lost 5 bases and 10 bases, in that order; junction bases with no gene match: 9. For the CDR3, the DNA is TGTGCCAGCAGTCCGAGGATAGACAGGGGAGCTTTCTTT. Translation: CASSPRIDRGAFF.

The V gene is TRBV7-6, the J gene TRBJ2-3; a possible D gene is TRBD2 (7 bases). V dropped 6 bases and J dropped 3 bases, with 13 bases sitting between them. Germline V gene sequence: CDR1 SGHVS, CDR2 FNYEAQ. The CDR3 sequence is 14 residues long. The CDR3 here is CASRPGEGTDTQYF. For the CDR3, the DNA is TGTGCCAGCAGGCCAGGGGAGGGGACAGATACGCAGTATTTT.

V is TRBV5-1 and J is TRBJ2-7, with a weak D call TRBD1 (7 bases). Trimming removed 3 bases at V and 5 bases at J, with 15 bases between. Germline-derived CDR1 and CDR2 are SGHRS and YFSETQ. The CDR3 runs 14 residues. The CDR3 loop is CASSWRDSGDEQYF. Written as DNA, the CDR3 is TGCGCCAGCAGCTGGAGGGACAGCGGAGACGAGCAGTACTTC. The whole variable domain, remainder taken from reference TRBV5-1 and TRBJ2-7, is KAGVTQTPRYLIKTRGQQVTLSCSPISGHRSVSWYQQTPGQGLQFLFEYFSETQRNKGNFPGRFSGRQFSNSRSEMNVSTLELGDSALYLCASSWRDSGDEQYFGPGTRLTVT.

The J gene is TRBJ2-5, the V gene TRBV5-8; 14 nucleotides match TRBD2. The tail of the sequence fits TRBJ2-7 better, so the J call may be wrong. This CDR3 contains 16 residues. Germline V gives CDR1 SGHTS, CDR2 YDEGEE. CDR3 DNA: TGTGCCAGCAGCTTGGAGGGACTAGCGGGAGTGGACGAGCAGTACTTC. Its protein product is CASSLEGLAGVDEQYF.

The rearrangement uses TRBV5-1 and TRBJ2-5; the D gene is possibly TRBD2 (6 bases). This CDR3 has 16 amino acids. Looked up from germline, CDR1 is SGHRS and CDR2 is YFSETQ. V lost 1 base, J lost 5 bases, and 18 bases lay in between. Written as DNA, the CDR3 is TGCGCCAGCAGCTTGCCAATGGCACAGACTAGGGAGACCCAGTACTTC. Encoded protein: CASSLPMAQTRETQYF.

This chain links TRBV28 with TRBJ2-3; TRBD2 matches at 10 bases. Trimming cost V 6 bases and J 6 bases; bases outside gene matches: 12. The V gene's germline CDR1 is MDHEN and CDR2 SYDVKM. This CDR3 has 16 residues. DNA of the CDR3: TGTGCCAGCAGCCAGACTCCTAGCGGGGGAGGGGATACGCAGTATTTT. Protein: CASSQTPSGGGDTQYF. Together with reference TRBV28 and TRBJ2-3, the CDR3 gives the full variable domain: DVKVTQSSRYLVKRTGEKVFLECVQDMDHENMFWYRQDPGLGLRLIYFSYDVKMKEKGDIPEGYSVSREKKERFSLILESASTNQTSMYLCASSQTPSGGGDTQYFGPGTRLTVL.

This clone was detected only once. The chain links TRBV6-1 to TRBJ1-1; 7 positions agree with TRBD1. Germline V CDR1 and CDR2: MNHNS, SASEGT. The CDR3 loop spans 13 amino acids. V was clipped by 6 bases and J by 10 bases; unmatched bases: 11. The CDR3 loop is CASRKTGWSAAFF. Here the CDR3 DNA reads TGTGCCAGCAGGAAGACAGGGTGGTCTGCAGCTTTCTTT.

The chain combines TRBV6-5 with TRBJ2-1; 9 bases map to TRBD2. V was clipped by 8 bases and J by 2 bases; unmatched bases: 4. CDR1 and CDR2 (germline): MNHEY, SVGAGI. The CDR3 contains 14 residues. The CDR3 sequence: CASQSGGTYNEQFF. CDR3 bases: TGTGCCAGCCAAAGCGGGGGGACCTACAATGAGCAGTTCTTC.

The V gene is TRBV5-5, the J gene TRBJ1-5; no clear D gene. CDR1 is SGHKS and CDR2 is YYEKEE in the germline V gene (reference sequence). The V gene lost 2 bases and the J gene lost 0 bases, with 9 bases spanning the gap. The CDR3 has 15 residues. The CDR3 protein is CASSFRGYSNQPQHF. The CDR3 DNA reads as TGTGCCAGCAGCTTCAGAGGGTATAGCAATCAGCCCCAGCATTTT.

The chain has TRBV12-5 and TRBJ2-5; D might be TRBD1 (6 bases). The J call is in doubt because the DNA end fits TRBJ2-7 better. The CDR3 has 12 amino acids. The germline V gene encodes CDR1 LGHNT and CDR2 FRNRAP. In nucleotides, the CDR3 is TGTGCTAGTGGAACAGGGTCCTACGAGCAGTACTTC. This gives the protein CASGTGSYEQYF.

This clone has only one observation. The chain carries TRBV7-8 and TRBJ2-5; the D gene is possibly TRBD2 (5 bases). Trimming stripped 2 bases from V and 6 bases from J, with 13 bases between. Per the germline V gene, CDR1 is SGHVS and CDR2 is FQNEAQ. The CDR3 length is 14 residues. This CDR3 reads CASSLLRGVKTQYF. The CDR3 DNA reads TGTGCCAGCAGCTTATTACGGGGAGTAAAGACCCAGTACTTC.